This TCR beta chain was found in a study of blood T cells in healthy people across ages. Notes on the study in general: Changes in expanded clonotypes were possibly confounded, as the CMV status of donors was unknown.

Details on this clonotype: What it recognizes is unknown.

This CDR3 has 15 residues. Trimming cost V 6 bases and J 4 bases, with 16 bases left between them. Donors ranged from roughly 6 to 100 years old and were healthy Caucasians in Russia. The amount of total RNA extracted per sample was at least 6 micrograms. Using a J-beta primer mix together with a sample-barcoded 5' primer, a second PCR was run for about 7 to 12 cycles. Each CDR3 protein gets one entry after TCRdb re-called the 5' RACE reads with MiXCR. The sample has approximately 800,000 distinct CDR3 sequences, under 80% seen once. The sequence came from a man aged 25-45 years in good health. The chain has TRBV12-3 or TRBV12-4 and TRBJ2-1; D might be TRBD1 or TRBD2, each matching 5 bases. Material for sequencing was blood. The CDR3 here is CASSSAGTYYNEQFF. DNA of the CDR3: TGTGCCAGCAGCTCAGCCGGGACGTATTACAATGAGCAGTTCTTC.